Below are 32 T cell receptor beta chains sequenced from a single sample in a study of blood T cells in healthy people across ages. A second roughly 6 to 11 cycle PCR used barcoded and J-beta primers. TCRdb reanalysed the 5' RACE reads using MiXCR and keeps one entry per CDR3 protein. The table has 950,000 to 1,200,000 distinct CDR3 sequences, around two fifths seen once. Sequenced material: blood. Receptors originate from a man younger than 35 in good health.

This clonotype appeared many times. The CDR3 spells CASSPGTSSTDTQYF. CDR3 nucleotides: TGCGCCAGCAGCCCCGGGACTTCTAGCACAGATACGCAGTATTTT. This sequence joins TRBV4-1 and TRBJ2-3; D is perhaps TRBD2 (6 bases). V shed 4 bases and J shed 0 bases, with 11 bases lying between them. The CDR3 runs 15 residues. CDR1 is MGHRA and CDR2 is YSYEKL in the germline V gene.

CDR3 in DNA: TGCGCCACCCCGGGACTAGAGATGTGGCGTGAGCAGTTCTTC. It yields the protein CATPGLEMWREQFF. The chain joins TRBV5-1 to TRBJ2-1; 8 positions agree with TRBD2. CDR1 and CDR2 from the germline V gene are SGHRS and YFSETQ. The CDR3 is made up of 14 amino acids. Losses at the gene ends were 9 bases for V and 9 bases for J; bases not matched to a gene: 14.

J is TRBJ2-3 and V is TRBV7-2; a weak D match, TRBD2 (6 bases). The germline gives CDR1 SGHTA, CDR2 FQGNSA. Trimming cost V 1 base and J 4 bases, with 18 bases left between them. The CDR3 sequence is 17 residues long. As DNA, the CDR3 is TGTGCCAGCAGCTTAGTGCGGGGAGTCGTTAGCCCAGATACGCAGTATTTT. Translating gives CASSLVRGVVSPDTQYF.

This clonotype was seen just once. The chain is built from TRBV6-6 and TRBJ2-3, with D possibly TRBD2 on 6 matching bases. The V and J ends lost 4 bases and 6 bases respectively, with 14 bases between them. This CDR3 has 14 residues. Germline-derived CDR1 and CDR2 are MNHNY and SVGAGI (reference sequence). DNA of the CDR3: TGTGCCAGCAGTTTACTAGCCCAAGGTGATACGCAGTATTTT. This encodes CASSLLAQGDTQYF.

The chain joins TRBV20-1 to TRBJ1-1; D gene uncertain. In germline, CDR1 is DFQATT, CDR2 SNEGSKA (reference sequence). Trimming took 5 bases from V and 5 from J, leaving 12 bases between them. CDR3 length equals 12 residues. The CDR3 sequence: CSAQDGRTEAFF. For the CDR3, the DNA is TGCAGTGCTCAGGACGGCCGGACTGAAGCTTTCTTT.

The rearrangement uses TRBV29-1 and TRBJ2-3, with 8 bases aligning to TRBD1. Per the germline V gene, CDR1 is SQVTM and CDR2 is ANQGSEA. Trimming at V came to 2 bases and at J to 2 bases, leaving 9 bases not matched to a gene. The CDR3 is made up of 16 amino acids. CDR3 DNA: TGCAGCGTTGAAAAAAGGCCGGGACAGGCCACAGATACGCAGTATTTT. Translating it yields CSVEKRPGQATDTQYF.

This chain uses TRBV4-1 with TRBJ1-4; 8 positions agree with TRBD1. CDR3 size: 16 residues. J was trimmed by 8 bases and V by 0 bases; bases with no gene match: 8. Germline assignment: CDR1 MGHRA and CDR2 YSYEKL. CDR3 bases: TGCGCCAGCAGCCAAGATGTAACAGGGGGGGAGGAAAAACTGTTTTTT. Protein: CASSQDVTGGEEKLFF.

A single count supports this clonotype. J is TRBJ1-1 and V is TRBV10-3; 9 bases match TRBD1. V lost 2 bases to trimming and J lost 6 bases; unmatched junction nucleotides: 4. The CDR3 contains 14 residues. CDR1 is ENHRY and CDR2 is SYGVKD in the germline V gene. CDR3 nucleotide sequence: TGTGCCATCAGTGAGGCCAGACAGGGGGCTGAAGCTTTCTTT. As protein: CAISEARQGAEAFF.

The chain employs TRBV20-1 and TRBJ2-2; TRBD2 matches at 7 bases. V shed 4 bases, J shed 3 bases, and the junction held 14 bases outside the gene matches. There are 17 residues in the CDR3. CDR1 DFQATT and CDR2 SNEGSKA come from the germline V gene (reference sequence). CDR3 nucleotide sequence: TGCAGTGCTAAGCGGGACCTTGTAGTTGTCGACACCGGGGAGCTGTTTTTT. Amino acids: CSAKRDLVVVDTGELFF.

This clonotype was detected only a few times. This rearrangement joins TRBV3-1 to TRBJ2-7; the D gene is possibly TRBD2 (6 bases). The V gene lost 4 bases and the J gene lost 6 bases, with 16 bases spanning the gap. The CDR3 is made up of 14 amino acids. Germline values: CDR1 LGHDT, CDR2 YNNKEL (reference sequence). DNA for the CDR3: TGTGCCAGCAGCCCGCCAGGAGGGAATGGCGAGCAGTACTTC. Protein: CASSPPGGNGEQYF.

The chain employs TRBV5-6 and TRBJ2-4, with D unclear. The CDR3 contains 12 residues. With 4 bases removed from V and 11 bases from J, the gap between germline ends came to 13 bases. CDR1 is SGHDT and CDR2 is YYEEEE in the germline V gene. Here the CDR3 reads CASSVQGVVQYF. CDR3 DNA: TGTGCCAGCAGCGTCCAAGGTGTCGTTCAGTACTTC.

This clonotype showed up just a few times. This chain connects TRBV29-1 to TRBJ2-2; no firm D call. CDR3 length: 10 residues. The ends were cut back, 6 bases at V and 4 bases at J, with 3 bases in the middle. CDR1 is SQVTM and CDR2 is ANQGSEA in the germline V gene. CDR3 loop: CSVRTGELFF. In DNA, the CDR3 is TGCAGCGTCCGCACCGGGGAGCTGTTTTTT.

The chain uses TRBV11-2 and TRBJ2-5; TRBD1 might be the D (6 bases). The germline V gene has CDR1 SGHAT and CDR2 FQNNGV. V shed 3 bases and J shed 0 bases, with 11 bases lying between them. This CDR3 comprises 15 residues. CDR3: CASSLGRGNQETQYF. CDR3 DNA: TGTGCCAGCAGCTTGGGTAGGGGGAACCAAGAGACCCAGTACTTC.

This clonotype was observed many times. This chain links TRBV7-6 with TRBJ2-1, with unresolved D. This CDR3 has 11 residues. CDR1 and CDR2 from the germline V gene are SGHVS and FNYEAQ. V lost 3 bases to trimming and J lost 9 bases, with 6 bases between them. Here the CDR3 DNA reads TGTGCCAGCAGCTTTAGCTTTGAGCAGTTCTTC. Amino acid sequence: CASSFSFEQFF.

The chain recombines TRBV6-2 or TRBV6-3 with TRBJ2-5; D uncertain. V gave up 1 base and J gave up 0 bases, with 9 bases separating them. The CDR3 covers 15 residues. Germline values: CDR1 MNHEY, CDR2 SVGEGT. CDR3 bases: TGTGCCAGCAGTTACTATGCAGCCTACCAAGAGACCCAGTACTTC. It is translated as CASSYYAAYQETQYF.

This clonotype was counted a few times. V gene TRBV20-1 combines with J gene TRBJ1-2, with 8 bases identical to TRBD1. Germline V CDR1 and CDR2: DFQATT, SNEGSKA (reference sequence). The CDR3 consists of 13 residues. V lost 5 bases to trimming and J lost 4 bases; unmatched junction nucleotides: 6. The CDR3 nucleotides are TGCAGTGCTGCAACAGGGGGAGGCTATGGCTACACCTTC. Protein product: CSAATGGGYGYTF.

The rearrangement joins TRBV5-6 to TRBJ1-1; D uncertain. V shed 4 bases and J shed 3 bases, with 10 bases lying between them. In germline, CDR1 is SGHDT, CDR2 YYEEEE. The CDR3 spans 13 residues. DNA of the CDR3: TGTGCCAGCAGCCGGGTCCGGGACACTGAAGCTTTCTTT. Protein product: CASSRVRDTEAFF. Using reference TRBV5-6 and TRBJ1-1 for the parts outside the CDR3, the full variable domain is DAGVTQSPTHLIKTRGQQVTLRCSPKSGHDTVSWYQQALGQGPQFIFQYYEEEERQRGNFPDRFSGHQFPNYSSELNVNALLLGDSALYLCASSRVRDTEAFFGQGTRLTVV.

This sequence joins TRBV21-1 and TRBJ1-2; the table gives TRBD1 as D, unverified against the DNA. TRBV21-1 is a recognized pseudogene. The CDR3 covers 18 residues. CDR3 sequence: CASSKMGRGPPRHYGYTF. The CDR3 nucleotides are TGTGCCAGCAGCAAAATGGGGCGGGGACCCCCACGGCACTATGGCTACACCTTC.

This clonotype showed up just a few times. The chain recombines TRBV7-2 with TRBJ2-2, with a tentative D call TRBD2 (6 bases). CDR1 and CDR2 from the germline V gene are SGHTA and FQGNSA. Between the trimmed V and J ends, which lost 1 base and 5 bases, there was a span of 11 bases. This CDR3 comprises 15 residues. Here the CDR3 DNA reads TGTGCCAGCAGCTTAGGACTAGACAGAACCGGGGAGCTGTTTTTT. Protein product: CASSLGLDRTGELFF.

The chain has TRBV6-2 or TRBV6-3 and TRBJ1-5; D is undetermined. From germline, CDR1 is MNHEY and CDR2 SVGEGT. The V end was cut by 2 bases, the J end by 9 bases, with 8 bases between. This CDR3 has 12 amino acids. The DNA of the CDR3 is TGTGCCAGCAGTTACCCCTTAGGGCCCCAGCATTTT. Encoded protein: CASSYPLGPQHF.

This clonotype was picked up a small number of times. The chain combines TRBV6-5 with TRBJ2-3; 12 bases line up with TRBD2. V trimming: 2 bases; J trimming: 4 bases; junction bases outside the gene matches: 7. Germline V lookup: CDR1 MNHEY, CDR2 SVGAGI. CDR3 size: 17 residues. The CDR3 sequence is CASSYQGLAGLADTQYF. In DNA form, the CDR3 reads TGTGCCAGCAGTTACCAGGGACTAGCGGGTCTCGCAGATACGCAGTATTTT.

The chain's CDR3 is CSVAIPAGGSTDTQYF. CDR3 nucleotide sequence: TGCAGTGTGGCTATCCCAGCCGGGGGCAGCACAGATACGCAGTATTTT. The chain uses TRBV20-1 and TRBJ2-3; D might be TRBD1 or TRBD2, each matching 6 bases. This CDR3 is 16 amino acids long. The V end was cut by 7 bases, the J end by 0 bases, with 20 bases between. Germline V lookup: CDR1 DFQATT, CDR2 SNEGSKA (reference sequence).

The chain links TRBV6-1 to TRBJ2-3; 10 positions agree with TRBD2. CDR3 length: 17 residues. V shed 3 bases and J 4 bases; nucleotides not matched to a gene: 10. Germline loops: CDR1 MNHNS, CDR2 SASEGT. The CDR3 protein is CASSDPASGRYADTQYF. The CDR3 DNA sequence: TGTGCCAGCAGTGATCCCGCTAGCGGGAGATACGCAGATACGCAGTATTTT.

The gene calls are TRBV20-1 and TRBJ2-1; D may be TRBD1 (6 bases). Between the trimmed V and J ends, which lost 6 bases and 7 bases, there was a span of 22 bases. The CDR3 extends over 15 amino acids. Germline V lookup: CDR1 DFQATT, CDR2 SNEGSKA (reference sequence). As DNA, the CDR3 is TGCAGTGCGCCTACAGGGTGGGGTGCAAGGAATGAGCAGTTCTTC. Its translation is CSAPTGWGARNEQFF.

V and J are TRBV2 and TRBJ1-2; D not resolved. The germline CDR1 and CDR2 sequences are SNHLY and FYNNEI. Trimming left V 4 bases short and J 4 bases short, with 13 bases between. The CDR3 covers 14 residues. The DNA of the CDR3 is TGTGCCAGCAGTGTTGGCGGCAGCTCCTATGGCTACACCTTC. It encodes CASSVGGSSYGYTF.

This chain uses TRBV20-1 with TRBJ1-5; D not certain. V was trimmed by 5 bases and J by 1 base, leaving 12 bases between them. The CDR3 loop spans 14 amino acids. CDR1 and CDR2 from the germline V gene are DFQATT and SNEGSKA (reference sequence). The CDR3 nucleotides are TGCAGTGCTTACACCGGGCCGAGCAATCAGCCCCAGCATTTT. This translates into CSAYTGPSNQPQHF.

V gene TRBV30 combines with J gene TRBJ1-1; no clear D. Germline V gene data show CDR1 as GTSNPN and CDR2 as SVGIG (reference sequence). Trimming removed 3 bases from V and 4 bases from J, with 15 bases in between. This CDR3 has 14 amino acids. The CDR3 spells CAWRSLRSSTEAFF. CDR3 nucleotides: TGTGCCTGGAGATCGCTCAGGTCGAGCACTGAAGCTTTCTTT.

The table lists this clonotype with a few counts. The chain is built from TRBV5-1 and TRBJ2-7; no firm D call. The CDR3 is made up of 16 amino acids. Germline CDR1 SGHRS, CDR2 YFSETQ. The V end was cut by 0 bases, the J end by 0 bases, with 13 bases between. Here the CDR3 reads CASSLEFVRSSYEQYF. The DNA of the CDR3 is TGCGCCAGCAGCTTGGAGTTCGTCAGAAGCTCCTACGAGCAGTACTTC.

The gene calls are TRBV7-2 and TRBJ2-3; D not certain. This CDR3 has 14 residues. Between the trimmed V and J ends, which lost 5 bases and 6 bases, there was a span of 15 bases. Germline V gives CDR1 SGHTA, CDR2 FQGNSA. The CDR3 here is CASSADLVVDTQYF. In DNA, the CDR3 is TGTGCCAGCAGCGCCGACTTGGTGGTGGATACGCAGTATTTT.

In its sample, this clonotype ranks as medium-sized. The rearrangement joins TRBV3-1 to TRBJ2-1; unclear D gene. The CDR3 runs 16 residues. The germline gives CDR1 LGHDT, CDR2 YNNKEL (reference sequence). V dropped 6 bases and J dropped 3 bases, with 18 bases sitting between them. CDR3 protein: CASSLFEPKFYNEQFF. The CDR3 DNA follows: TGTGCCAGCAGTCTATTCGAGCCCAAATTCTACAATGAGCAGTTCTTC.

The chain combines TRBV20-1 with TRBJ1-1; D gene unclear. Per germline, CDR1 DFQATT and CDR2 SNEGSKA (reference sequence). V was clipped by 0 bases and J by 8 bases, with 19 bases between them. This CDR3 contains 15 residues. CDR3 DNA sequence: TGCAGTGCTAGAGATCCCGTGTCGGCAGCCCGAGAAGCTTTCTTT. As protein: CSARDPVSAAREAFF.

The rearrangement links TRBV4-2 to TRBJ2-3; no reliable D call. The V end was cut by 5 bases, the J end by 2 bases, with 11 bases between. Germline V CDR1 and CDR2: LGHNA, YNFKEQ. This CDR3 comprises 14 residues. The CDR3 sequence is CASSGGGYTDTQYF. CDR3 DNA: TGTGCCAGCAGCGGCGGCGGATACACAGATACGCAGTATTTT.